The 9 T cell receptor beta chains below come from one sample, sequenced in a study of tumor-infiltrating lymphocytes in primary liver carcinoma (dated 2017 in TCRdb). The sample was run on an Illumina HiSeq 2500. Starting from about 500 ng total RNA, TCRbeta-specific cDNA was produced by reverse transcription with a constant-region primer and ProtoScript II reverse transcriptase. Construction of the TCRbeta libraries relied on three nested rounds of multiplex PCR, following a slightly modified ARM-PCR procedure. Multiplex TRBV1-TRBV30 forward primers and a Cbeta reverse primer were used in the first two PCR rounds, each of which was run for 10 to 11 cycles. TCRdb trimmed the raw reads at Q25, called clones with MiXCR and kept productive beta chains. For every CDR3 protein sequence, its rows merge into one entry that carries the most common genes and DNA. The sample table holds 40,000 to 60,000 distinct CDR3 sequences, of which 60% to 85% were seen once. Less than 30% of the sample comes from the top ten.

Total RNA and DNA were co-extracted without cell sorting from 20-30 mg of bulk tissue using the AllPrep DNA/RNA mini kit. Sample: liver tumor tissue from sampling region 5. This specimen's cell subset or site label, interpreted: tumor region T5, tumor centre. The receptors shown here come from a man aged 40-49 years with primary liver carcinoma and hepatitis B virus infection.

This clonotype is classed as medium-sized. V gene TRBV7-8 combines with J gene TRBJ2-3; the D is unclear. The V gene's germline CDR1 is SGHVS and CDR2 FQNEAQ. The V gene lost 3 bases and the J gene lost 0 bases, with 13 bases spanning the gap. This CDR3 has 16 amino acids. CDR3 residues: CASSLGLSLSTDTQYF. The CDR3 nucleotides read TGTGCCAGCAGCTTGGGGTTGTCGTTGAGCACAGATACGCAGTATTTT. Combining the CDR3 with reference TRBV7-8 and TRBJ2-3 gives the whole variable domain GAGVSQSPRYKVAKRGQDVALRCDPISGHVSLFWYQQALGQGPEFLTYFQNEAQLDKSGLPSDRFFAERPEGSVSTLKIQRTQQEDSAVYLCASSLGLSLSTDTQYFGPGTRLTVL.

Comments on this clonotype: A much larger clone is a single base away; this may be a read error. The chain uses TRBV6-4 and TRBJ2-2; perhaps TRBD2 as D (6 bases). The CDR3 is 16 residues long. Per germline, CDR1 MRHNA and CDR2 SNTAGT. The CDR3 reads CANSDSGLSNTGELFF. CDR3 sequence (DNA): TGTGCCAACAGTGACTCGGGACTCTCGAACACCGGGGAGCTGTTTTTT.

In regard to this clonotype: Sequence at one end of the junction differs from germline and may be a read error. V and J are TRBV11-2 and TRBJ2-7; 9 positions match TRBD1. The V gene's germline CDR1 is SGHAT and CDR2 FQNNGV. The CDR3 totals 17 residues. This CDR3 is CDSSIDPPGQGSYEHYF. Written as DNA, the CDR3 is TGTGACAGCAGCATCGACCCCCCGGGACAGGGAAGCTACGAGCACTACTTC.

Remarks on this clonotype: A much larger clone differs by one base, so this may be a read error. This rearrangement joins TRBV28 to TRBJ2-1, with D possibly TRBD1 on 5 matching bases. This CDR3 is 13 amino acids long. Germline V gene data show CDR1 as MDHEN and CDR2 as SYDVKM. Trimming took off 8 bases at V and 4 bases at J, with 12 bases between the two ends. In DNA, the CDR3 is TGTGCCAGCGCTCTTGACAGTTACAATGAGCAGTTCTTC. Translating it yields CASALDSYNEQFF.

The CDR3 loop is CANNLGLSGELFF. CDR3 DNA sequence: TGTGCCAACAATTTAGGACTATCCGGGGAGCTGTTTTTT. The genes are TRBV11-3 and TRBJ2-2, with D perhaps TRBD2 (6 bases). The germline V gene encodes CDR1 SGHNT and CDR2 YENEEA. The CDR3 has 13 residues. Trimming took off 10 bases at V and 6 bases at J, with 15 bases between the two ends.

Comment on this clonotype: The CDR3 does not close with the conserved phenylalanine or tryptophan, likely indicating a read error. The DNA is left out, because the CDR3 cannot be placed on it with certainty; the CDR3 is given as TCRdb lists it. V usage is TRBV6-1 and J usage is TRBJ2-7; the table's D call, TRBD1, has no DNA check behind it. The CDR3 spans 15 amino acids, including both terminal residues. Germline values: CDR1 MNHNS, CDR2 SASEGT. This CDR3 is CASSEAPGQGYERYI.

As to this clonotype: A read error may explain this, as a much larger clone is one base away. The chain uses TRBV28 and TRBJ1-2, with 9 bases identical to TRBD1. This CDR3 has 14 residues. V shed 6 bases, J shed 8 bases, and the junction held 10 bases outside the gene matches. The germline V gene has CDR1 MDHEN and CDR2 SYDVKM. CDR3 nucleotides: TGTGCCAGCAGACCGCCGGGACAGGGTCGCGGCTACACCTTC. Amino acids: CASRPPGQGRGYTF.

The DNA of the CDR3 is TGTGCCAGTAGCCCTGGGGGGTATCGTTCCTACGAGCAGTACTTC. It encodes CASSPGGYRSYEQYF. V is TRBV11-2 and J is TRBJ2-7; D may be TRBD2 (6 bases). V lost 9 bases and J 1 base, leaving 19 bases between the germline ends. The CDR3 has 15 amino acids. Germline V gene data show CDR1 as SGHAT and CDR2 as FQNNGV.

With respect to this clonotype: Germline and junction disagree at one end, which may indicate a read error. The chain is built from TRBV4-1 and TRBJ2-6; a possible D gene is TRBD2 (6 bases). The CDR3 runs to 16 residues. The germline CDR1 and CDR2 sequences are MGHRA and YSYEKL. CDR3 loop: CDSSQEAGTGANVMTF. In DNA form, the CDR3 reads TGCGACAGCAGCCAAGAAGCAGGGACTGGGGCCAACGTCATGACTTTC.